The 26 T cell receptor beta chains listed next were all sequenced from one sample in a study of T cell responses to AZD1222 COVID-19 vaccine. The protocol was immunoSEQ multiplex PCR, while the TCRdb copy is restricted to in-frame clones and leaves out a portion. The table records about 180,000 clones, 92% of them present only once. Specimen: peripheral blood, collected 28 days after the second AZD1222 dose. The receptor set was obtained from an adult who received the AZD1222 COVID-19 vaccine.

DNA of the CDR3: TGTGCCAGCATCACCTACAGGGAAGGTAACGAGCAGTACTTC. It is translated as CASITYREGNEQYF. This chain uses TRBV28 with TRBJ2-7; possible D gene TRBD1, 6 bases. The length of the CDR3 is 14 residues. V lost 7 bases and J 5 bases, leaving 18 bases between the germline ends. Germline CDR1 is MDHEN and CDR2 is SYDVKM. The full variable domain, completed using reference TRBV28 and TRBJ2-7, is DVKVTQSSRYLVKRTGEKVFLECVQDMDHENMFWYRQDPGLGLRLIYFSYDVKMKEKGDIPEGYSVSREKKERFSLILESASTNQTSMYLCASITYREGNEQYFGPGTRLTVT.

The V gene is TRBV5-1, the J gene TRBJ1-1; weak D call: TRBD1 (5 bases). CDR3 size: 15 residues. Trimming cost V 4 bases and J 7 bases, with 20 bases left between them. Germline V gene lookup returns CDR1 SGHRS and CDR2 YFSETQ. CDR3 amino acids: CASSPTLSGAGEAFF. DNA for the CDR3: TGCGCCAGCAGCCCAACCTTATCTGGGGCGGGTGAAGCTTTCTTT.

The count of this clone is one. This CDR3 is also generated by other DNA sequences in the sample. The chain carries TRBV19 and TRBJ1-5, with TRBD1 matching over 7 bases. The CDR3 extends over 14 amino acids. CDR1 LNHDA and CDR2 SQIVND come from the germline V gene (reference sequence). V lost 3 bases and J lost 4; bases outside the gene matches: 3. CDR3: CASSIQGGNQPQHF. The CDR3 DNA reads as TGTGCCAGTAGTATCCAGGGGGGTAATCAGCCCCAGCATTTT.

The chain recombines TRBV19 with TRBJ1-6; the match to TRBD1 covers 10 bases. The germline V gene has CDR1 LNHDA and CDR2 SQIVND (reference sequence). The CDR3 totals 15 residues. Trimming removed 3 bases from V and 6 bases from J; junction bases left unmatched: 2. The CDR3 bases are TGTGCCAGTAGTATTGGACAGGGGGTTAATTCACCCCTCCACTTT. Its translation is CASSIGQGVNSPLHF.

Regarding this clone: Distinct nucleotide sequences in the sample also encode this CDR3. This sequence joins TRBV7-3 and TRBJ2-1; 11 nucleotides match TRBD2. CDR1 and CDR2 from the germline V gene are SGHTA and FQGTGA. V was pared by 2 bases and J by 7 bases, with 4 bases of the junction left unmatched. This CDR3 spans 15 amino acids. This CDR3 reads CASSLGLAGGNEQFF. In nucleotides, the CDR3 is TGTGCCAGCAGCTTAGGCCTAGCGGGGGGAAATGAGCAGTTCTTC. The full variable domain, in which reference TRBV7-3 and TRBJ2-1 provide the parts outside the CDR3, is GAGVSQTPSNKVTEKGKYVELRCDPISGHTALYWYRQSLGQGPEFLIYFQGTGAADDSGLPNDRFFAVRPEGSVSTLKIQRTERGDSAVYLCASSLGLAGGNEQFFGPGTRLTVL.

The chain uses TRBV7-3 and TRBJ1-2, with D unclear. There are 13 residues in the CDR3. Per the germline V gene, CDR1 is SGHTA and CDR2 is FQGTGA. Trimming shortened V by 5 bases and J by 7 bases, and 14 bases separated the two germline ends. The CDR3 region is CASSPGGLAGYTF. Written as DNA, the CDR3 is TGTGCCAGCAGCCCAGGCGGCCTTGCTGGCTACACCTTC.

This chain connects TRBV5-6 to TRBJ1-2; 9 nucleotides match TRBD1. The germline CDR1 and CDR2 sequences are SGHDT and YYEEEE. With 3 bases clipped from V and 7 bases from J, the junction kept 4 bases outside the gene matches. The CDR3 totals 13 residues. CDR3: CASSSDRGSGYTF. The CDR3 region has the DNA TGTGCCAGCAGCTCCGACAGGGGGTCTGGCTACACCTTC. Together with reference TRBV5-6 and TRBJ1-2, the CDR3 gives the full variable domain: DAGVTQSPTHLIKTRGQQVTLRCSPKSGHDTVSWYQQALGQGPQFIFQYYEEEERQRGNFPDRFSGHQFPNYSSELNVNALLLGDSALYLCASSSDRGSGYTFGSGTRLTVV.

This clone appeared a single time. The chain recombines TRBV6-2 or TRBV6-3 with TRBJ1-2; the D is unclear. This CDR3 spans 12 amino acids. The germline V gene has CDR1 MNHEY and CDR2 SVGEGT. V was pared by 5 bases and J by 10 bases, with 14 bases between. CDR3 in amino acids: CASSPPTSAYTF. The CDR3 DNA reads TGTGCCAGCAGTCCACCGACATCGGCCTACACCTTC.

This chain links TRBV19 with TRBJ1-1, with TRBD1 as a possible D gene (6 bases). The CDR3 contains 13 residues. Trimming removed 7 bases at V and 0 bases at J, with 9 bases between. Germline V lookup: CDR1 LNHDA, CDR2 SQIVND (reference sequence). The CDR3 sequence: CASTRGMNTEAFF. Here the CDR3 DNA reads TGTGCCAGTACGAGGGGGATGAACACTGAAGCTTTCTTT. The full variable domain, with the rest looked up from reference TRBV19 and TRBJ1-1, is DGGITQSPKYLFRKEGQNVTLSCEQNLNHDAMYWYRQDPGQGLRLIYYSQIVNDFQKGDIAEGYSVSREKKESFPLTVTSAQKNPTAFYLCASTRGMNTEAFFGQGTRLTVV.

V gene TRBV19 combines with J gene TRBJ1-2, with 10 bases lining up with TRBD1. The CDR3 has 15 residues. Germline V lookup: CDR1 LNHDA, CDR2 SQIVND (reference sequence). The ends lost 6 bases at V and 4 bases at J; junction bases unmatched: 8. The chain's CDR3 is CASRSGTGDSYGYTF. The CDR3 DNA reads as TGTGCCAGTAGATCCGGGACAGGGGATTCCTATGGCTACACCTTC. The full variable domain, rest sourced from reference TRBV19 and TRBJ1-2, is DGGITQSPKYLFRKEGQNVTLSCEQNLNHDAMYWYRQDPGQGLRLIYYSQIVNDFQKGDIAEGYSVSREKKESFPLTVTSAQKNPTAFYLCASRSGTGDSYGYTFGSGTRLTVV.

Here the CDR3 reads CASSVGTSGGPYNEQFF. CDR3 DNA sequence: TGTGCCAGCAGCGTAGGGACTAGCGGGGGACCTTACAATGAGCAGTTCTTC. This chain joins TRBV9 and TRBJ2-1; 13 nucleotides line up with TRBD2. The CDR3 covers 17 residues. The junction had 4 bases not matched to a gene; V was cut back by 0 bases and J by 4 bases. CDR1 SGDLS and CDR2 YYNGEE come from the germline V gene. The full variable domain, rest sourced from reference TRBV9 and TRBJ2-1, is DSGVTQTPKHLITATGQRVTLRCSPRSGDLSVYWYQQSLDQGLQFLIQYYNGEERAKGNILERFSAQQFPDLHSELNLSSLELGDSALYFCASSVGTSGGPYNEQFFGPGTRLTVL.

In its sample, this clone was seen a few times. V gene TRBV23-1 combines with J gene TRBJ1-5; 9 bases map to TRBD1. TRBV23-1 is an ORF, and what it does is uncertain. There are 16 residues in the CDR3. V dropped 2 bases and J dropped 5; count of bases not matched to a gene: 7. The CDR3 bases are TGCGCCAGCAGTCAACCCGAGACAGGGGGTGATCAGCCCCAGCATTTT. Translating it yields CASSQPETGGDQPQHF.

The rearrangement links TRBV19 to TRBJ2-7; the D gene is possibly TRBD1 (5 bases). Germline CDR1 reads LNHDA; CDR2 reads SQIVND (reference sequence). The germline V and J ends were trimmed by 5 bases and 0 bases, with 14 bases remaining between them. The CDR3 has 15 residues. The CDR3 reads CASSDQGVSSYEQYF. DNA for the CDR3: TGTGCCAGTAGTGACCAGGGCGTTAGCTCCTACGAGCAGTACTTC.

The CDR3 is CASRATGGWRYGYTF. CDR3 DNA sequence: TGTGCCAGCAGGGCTACAGGGGGCTGGCGGTATGGCTACACCTTC. The chain carries TRBV6-5 and TRBJ1-2; TRBD1 matches 9 bases. Germline trimming cut 6 bases from V and 5 bases from J; bases unmatched to any gene: 10. CDR3 length: 15 residues. In germline, CDR1 is MNHEY, CDR2 SVGAGI.

The CDR3 region is CASSLKESGEQFF. Written as DNA, the CDR3 is TGTGCCAGCAGCTTAAAGGAGTCGGGTGAGCAGTTCTTC. V gene TRBV7-3 combines with J gene TRBJ2-1, with D unresolved. Per the germline V gene, CDR1 is SGHTA and CDR2 is FQGTGA. V lost 1 base and J 9 bases, leaving 10 bases between the germline ends. This CDR3 contains 13 residues.

The V call is TRBV30, the J call TRBJ1-2, with D perhaps matching TRBD1 (5 bases). The germline gives CDR1 GTSNPN, CDR2 SVGIG (reference sequence). Trimming left V 0 bases short and J 5 bases short, with 13 bases between. CDR3 length: 14 residues. The CDR3 nucleotides are TGTGCCTGGAGTGTGAGGCAGGGTAGTTATGGCTACACCTTC. It encodes CAWSVRQGSYGYTF.

As for this clone: At the DNA level, this CDR3 is encoded by other sequences in the same sample as well. V usage is TRBV12-3 or TRBV12-4 and J usage is TRBJ2-7; D is perhaps TRBD2 (6 bases). V lost 3 bases, J lost 1 base, and 7 bases lay in between. The CDR3 has 13 amino acids. Here the CDR3 reads CASSLGLSYEQYF. CDR3 DNA sequence: TGTGCCAGCAGTTTGGGACTTTCCTACGAGCAGTACTTC.

This clone has just one count. This chain uses TRBV19 with TRBJ1-5; 10 nucleotides align to TRBD1. V shed 6 bases, J shed 7 bases, and the junction held 6 bases outside the gene matches. CDR1 LNHDA and CDR2 SQIVND come from the germline V gene (reference sequence). CDR3 length: 14 amino acids. CDR3 sequence reads: CASRGTGAGQPQHF. CDR3 sequence (DNA): TGTGCCAGTAGGGGGACAGGGGCTGGACAGCCCCAGCATTTT.

V usage is TRBV5-1 and J usage is TRBJ1-5; D remains ambiguous. V shed 2 bases and J shed 1 base, with 10 bases lying between them. The V gene's germline CDR1 is SGHRS and CDR2 YFSETQ. The CDR3 loop spans 15 amino acids. CDR3 DNA: TGCGCCAGCAGCTTAGACGGCCAAAGCAATCAGCCCCAGCATTTT. It codes for CASSLDGQSNQPQHF.

The chain carries TRBV28 and TRBJ1-4; D is unresolved. In germline, CDR1 is MDHEN, CDR2 SYDVKM. The CDR3 sequence is 16 residues long. The germline V and J ends were trimmed by 2 bases and 7 bases, with 17 bases remaining between them. This CDR3 reads CASSLPNGRRSEKLFF. DNA of the CDR3: TGTGCCAGCAGTTTACCCAACGGACGGAGAAGTGAAAAACTGTTTTTT.

The rearrangement links TRBV4-2 to TRBJ1-3; perhaps TRBD1 as D (5 bases). The CDR3 is 15 amino acids. From germline, CDR1 is LGHNA and CDR2 YNFKEQ. Trimming stripped 1 base from V and 0 bases from J, with 7 bases between. The CDR3 spells CASSQAGTSGNTIYF. The CDR3, as DNA: TGTGCCAGCAGCCAAGCAGGGACCTCTGGAAACACCATATATTTT.

This chain links TRBV5-5 with TRBJ2-2; D may correspond to TRBD1 or TRBD2 (5 bases each). Germline V gene sequence: CDR1 SGHKS, CDR2 YYEKEE (reference sequence). The CDR3 is 16 residues long. Trimming stripped 2 bases from V and 4 bases from J, with 15 bases between. CDR3 in DNA: TGTGCCAGCAGCTTAGGCCTTTATGGGGGCACCGGGGAGCTGTTTTTT. Protein sequence: CASSLGLYGGTGELFF.

The chain is built from TRBV5-1 and TRBJ1-5; TRBD1 might be the D (6 bases). The V end was cut by 4 bases, the J end by 4 bases, with 12 bases between. Germline V CDR1 and CDR2: SGHRS, YFSETQ. CDR3 size: 14 residues. The CDR3 region is CASSGGQPNQPQHF. In DNA form, the CDR3 reads TGCGCCAGCAGCGGCGGACAGCCTAATCAGCCCCAGCATTTT. The full variable domain, in which reference TRBV5-1 and TRBJ1-5 provide the parts outside the CDR3, is KAGVTQTPRYLIKTRGQQVTLSCSPISGHRSVSWYQQTPGQGLQFLFEYFSETQRNKGNFPGRFSGRQFSNSRSEMNVSTLELGDSALYLCASSGGQPNQPQHFGDGTRLSIL.

The V call is TRBV6-1, the J call TRBJ1-1; D might be TRBD1 (5 bases). Looked up from germline, CDR1 is MNHNS and CDR2 is SASEGT. V was shortened by 2 bases and J by 9 bases, with 13 bases between the two germline ends. This CDR3 has 13 amino acids. CDR3 sequence (DNA): TGTGCCAGCAGTGAACAGGGAGCCTGGAAAGCTTTCTTT. Its translation: CASSEQGAWKAFF.

The rearrangement uses TRBV10-3 and TRBJ1-5, with D hard to call. The germline V gene encodes CDR1 ENHRY and CDR2 SYGVKD. Trimming pared 10 bases from V and 0 bases from J, leaving 10 bases between. This CDR3 is 13 amino acids long. CDR3 in amino acids: CATKGDSNQPQHF. CDR3 bases: TGTGCCACGAAAGGAGATAGCAATCAGCCCCAGCATTTT.

The chain uses TRBV24-1 and TRBJ1-2; D gene unclear. Germline-derived CDR1 and CDR2 are KGHDR and SFDVKD. V lost 2 bases and J lost 5, with 5 bases in between. The CDR3 sequence is 12 residues long. CDR3 in DNA: TGTGCCACCAGTGATTCGGGTTATGGCTACACCTTC. The encoded protein is CATSDSGYGYTF.